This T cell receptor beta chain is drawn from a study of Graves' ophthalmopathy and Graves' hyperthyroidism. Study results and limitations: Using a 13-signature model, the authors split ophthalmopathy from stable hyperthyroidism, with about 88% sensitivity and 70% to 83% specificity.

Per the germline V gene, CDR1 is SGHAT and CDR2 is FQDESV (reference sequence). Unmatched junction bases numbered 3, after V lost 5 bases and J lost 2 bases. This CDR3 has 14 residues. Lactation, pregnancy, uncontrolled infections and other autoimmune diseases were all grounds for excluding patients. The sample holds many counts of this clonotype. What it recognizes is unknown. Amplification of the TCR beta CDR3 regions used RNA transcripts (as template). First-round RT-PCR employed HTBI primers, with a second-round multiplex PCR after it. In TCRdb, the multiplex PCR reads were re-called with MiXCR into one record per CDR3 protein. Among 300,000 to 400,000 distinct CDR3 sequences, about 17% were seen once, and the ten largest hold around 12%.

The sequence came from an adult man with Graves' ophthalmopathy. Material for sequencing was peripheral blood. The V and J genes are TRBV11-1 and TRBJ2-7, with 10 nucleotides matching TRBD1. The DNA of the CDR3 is TGTGCCAGCAGCATCGGGACAGGGGCCTACGAGCAGTACTTC. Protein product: CASSIGTGAYEQYF.